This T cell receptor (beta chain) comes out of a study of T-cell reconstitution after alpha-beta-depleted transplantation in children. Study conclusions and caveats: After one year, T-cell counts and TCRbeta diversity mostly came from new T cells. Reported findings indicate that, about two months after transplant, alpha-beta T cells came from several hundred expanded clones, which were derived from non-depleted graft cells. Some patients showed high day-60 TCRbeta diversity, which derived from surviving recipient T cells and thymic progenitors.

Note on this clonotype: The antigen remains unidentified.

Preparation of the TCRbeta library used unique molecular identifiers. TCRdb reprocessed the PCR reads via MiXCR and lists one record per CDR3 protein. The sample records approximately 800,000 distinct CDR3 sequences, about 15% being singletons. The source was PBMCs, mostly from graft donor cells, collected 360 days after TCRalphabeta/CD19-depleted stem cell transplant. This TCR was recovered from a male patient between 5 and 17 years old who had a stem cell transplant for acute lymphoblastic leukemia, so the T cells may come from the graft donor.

The CDR3 nucleotides read TGCAGTGCCCTTACGCCGGGGGTCACCTACGAGCAGTACTTC. This sequence encodes CSALTPGVTYEQYF. The chain employs TRBV20-1 and TRBJ2-7, with a weak D call TRBD2 (6 bases). Trimming stripped 6 bases from V and 2 bases from J, with 17 bases between. CDR3 length: 14 residues. Germline V gives CDR1 DFQATT, CDR2 SNEGSKA (reference sequence).